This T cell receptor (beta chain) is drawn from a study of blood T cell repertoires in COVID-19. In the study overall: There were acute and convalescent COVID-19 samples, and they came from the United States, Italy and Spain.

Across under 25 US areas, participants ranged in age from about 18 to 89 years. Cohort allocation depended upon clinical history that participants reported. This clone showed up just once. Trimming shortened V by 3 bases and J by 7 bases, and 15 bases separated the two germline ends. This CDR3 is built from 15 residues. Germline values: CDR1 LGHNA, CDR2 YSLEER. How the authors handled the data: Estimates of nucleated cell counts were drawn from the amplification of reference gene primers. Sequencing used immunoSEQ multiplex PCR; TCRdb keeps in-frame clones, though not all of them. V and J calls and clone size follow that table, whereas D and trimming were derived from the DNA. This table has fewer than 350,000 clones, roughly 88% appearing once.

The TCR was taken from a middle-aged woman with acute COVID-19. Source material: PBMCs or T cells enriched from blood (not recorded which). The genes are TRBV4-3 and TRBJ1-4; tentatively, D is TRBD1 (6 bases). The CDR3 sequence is CASSHSAGGAEKLFF. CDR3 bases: TGCGCCAGCAGCCACTCCGCGGGGGGCGCTGAAAAACTGTTTTTT.